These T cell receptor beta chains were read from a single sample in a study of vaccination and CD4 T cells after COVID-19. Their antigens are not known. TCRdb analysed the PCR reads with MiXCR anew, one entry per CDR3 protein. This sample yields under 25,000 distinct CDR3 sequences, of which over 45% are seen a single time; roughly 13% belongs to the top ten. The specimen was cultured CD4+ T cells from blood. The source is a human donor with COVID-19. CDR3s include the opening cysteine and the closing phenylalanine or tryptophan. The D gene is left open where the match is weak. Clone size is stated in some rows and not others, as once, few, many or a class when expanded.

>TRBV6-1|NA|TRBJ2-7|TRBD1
CASGLRGQGSYEQYF
TGTGCCAGCGGCTTAAGGGGACAGGGCTCCTACGAGCAGTACTTC
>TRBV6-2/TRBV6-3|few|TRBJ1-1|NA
CASSPYGGTEAFF
TGTGCCAGCAGTCCATATGGAGGCACTGAAGCTTTCTTT
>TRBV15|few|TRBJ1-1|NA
CATSRDFGAEAFF
TGTGCCACCAGCAGAGATTTCGGGGCTGAAGCTTTCTTT
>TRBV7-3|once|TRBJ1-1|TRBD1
CASSLEGTVTEAFF
TGTGCCAGCAGCTTAGAAGGGACAGTCACTGAAGCTTTCTTT
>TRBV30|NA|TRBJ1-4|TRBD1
CAWRPGQGGEKLFF
TGTGCCTGGAGACCAGGACAGGGCGGCGAAAAACTGTTTTTT
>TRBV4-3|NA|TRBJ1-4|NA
CASSQDPRGVGEKLFF
TGCGCCAGCAGCCAAGATCCGCGGGGGGTCGGAGAAAAACTGTTTTTT
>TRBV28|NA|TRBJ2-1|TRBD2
CASSPLGGGAFF
TGTGCCAGCAGTCCCCTAGGCGGGGGGGCGTTCTTC
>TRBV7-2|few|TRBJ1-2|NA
CASSLGGYGYTF
TGTGCCAGCAGCTTAGGGGGCTATGGCTACACCTTC
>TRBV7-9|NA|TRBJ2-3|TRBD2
CASSLLTSGATDTQYF
TGTGCCAGCAGCTTATTGACTAGCGGGGCTACAGATACGCAGTATTTT
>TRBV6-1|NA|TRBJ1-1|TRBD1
CASSTGDRNTEAFF
TGTGCCAGCAGTACTGGGGACAGGAACACTGAAGCTTTCTTT
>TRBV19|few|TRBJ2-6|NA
CASSIVDRRSGANVLTF
TGTGCCAGTAGTATAGTCGACAGACGGTCTGGGGCCAACGTCCTGACTTTC
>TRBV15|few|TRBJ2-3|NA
CATSRAADTQYF
TGTGCCACCAGCAGAGCCGCAGATACGCAGTATTTT
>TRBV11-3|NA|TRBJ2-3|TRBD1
CASSYSGTDKTDTQYF
TGTGCCAGCAGCTACTCCGGGACAGACAAAACAGATACGCAGTATTTT
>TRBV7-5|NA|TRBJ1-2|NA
CISVPEAPDKGGVNYGYTF
NA
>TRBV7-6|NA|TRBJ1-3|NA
CASSLARRGRGNTIYF
TGTGCCAGCAGCTTAGCCCGGAGGGGGAGAGGAAACACCATATATTTT
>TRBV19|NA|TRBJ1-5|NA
CAIDFRDFGNQPQHF
TGTGCCATAGATTTCCGGGACTTTGGCAATCAGCCCCAGCATTTT
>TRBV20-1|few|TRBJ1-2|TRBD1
CSARPPVGQGGYGYTF
TGCAGTGCTAGGCCTCCGGTAGGACAGGGTGGCTATGGCTACACCTTC
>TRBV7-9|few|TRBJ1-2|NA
CASGPWEGAGGYTF
TGTGCCAGCGGACCGTGGGAGGGCGCCGGTGGCTACACCTTC
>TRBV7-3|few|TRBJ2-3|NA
CASSRGASTDTQYF
TGTGCCAGCAGCCGGGGGGCAAGCACAGATACGCAGTATTTT
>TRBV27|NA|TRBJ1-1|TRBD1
CASTKLTGVNTEAFF
TGTGCCAGCACCAAATTGACAGGGGTGAACACTGAAGCTTTCTTT
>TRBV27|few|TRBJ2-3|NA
CASSQTQQGATDTQYF
TGTGCCAGCAGTCAAACTCAACAGGGAGCCACAGATACGCAGTATTTT
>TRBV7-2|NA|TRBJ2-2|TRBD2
CASSRPSGVTNTGELFF
TGTGCCAGCAGCCGTCCTAGCGGGGTTACGAACACCGGGGAGCTGTTTTTT
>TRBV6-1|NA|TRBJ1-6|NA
CASSSGGRARRGSPLHF
TGTGCCAGCAGTAGTGGAGGCAGGGCCAGAAGGGGATCACCCCTCCACTTT
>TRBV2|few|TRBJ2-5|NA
CASSKVSQETQYF
TGTGCCAGCAGTAAAGTCTCCCAAGAGACCCAGTACTTC
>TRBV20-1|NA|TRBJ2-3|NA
CSARVRMGAPTDTQYF
TGCAGTGCTAGAGTACGGATGGGGGCTCCCACAGATACGCAGTATTTT
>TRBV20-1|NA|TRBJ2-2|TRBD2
CSATGPGGGELFF
TGCAGTGCTACGGGACCGGGAGGGGGGGAGCTGTTTTTT
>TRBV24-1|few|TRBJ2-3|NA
CATSGVDTQYF
TGTGCCACCAGTGGGGTGGATACGCAGTATTTT
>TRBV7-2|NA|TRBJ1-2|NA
CASSRTGYGYTF
TGTGCCAGCAGCCGGACGGGCTATGGCTACACCTTC
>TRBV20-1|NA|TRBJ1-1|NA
CSANRATPMNTEAFF
TGCAGTGCTAACCGGGCCACACCAATGAACACTGAAGCTTTCTTT
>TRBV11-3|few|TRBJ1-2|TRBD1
CASSSVQGGIDYGYTF
TGTGCCAGCAGCTCGGTACAGGGGGGGATAGACTATGGCTACACCTTC
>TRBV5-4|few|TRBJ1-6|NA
CASSFAGDRSNSPLHF
TGTGCCAGCAGCTTCGCCGGGGACCGCTCCAATTCACCCCTCCACTTT
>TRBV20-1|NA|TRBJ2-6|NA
CSARDWGRGGTGANVLTF
TGCAGTGCTAGAGATTGGGGGAGGGGGGGGACTGGGGCCAACGTCCTGACTTTC
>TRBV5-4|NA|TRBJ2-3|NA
CASSLGLPPGATDTQYF
TGTGCCAGCAGCTTGGGACTACCTCCTGGGGCCACAGATACGCAGTATTTT
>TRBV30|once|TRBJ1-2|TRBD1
CAWSRDRTFHYGYTF
TGTGCCTGGAGCCGGGACAGGACTTTTCACTATGGCTACACCTTC
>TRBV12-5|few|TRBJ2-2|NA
CASGSPSGHMAGELFF
TGTGCTAGTGGTTCCCCTTCAGGCCACATGGCCGGGGAGCTGTTTTTT
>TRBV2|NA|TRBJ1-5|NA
CASRGTLNQPQHF
TGTGCCAGCAGGGGGACGCTGAATCAGCCCCAGCATTTT
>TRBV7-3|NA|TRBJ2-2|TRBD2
CASSLGTSAGELFF
TGTGCCAGCAGCTTAGGGACTAGCGCTGGGGAGCTGTTTTTT
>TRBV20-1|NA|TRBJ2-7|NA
CSAGSGAGEQYF
TGCAGTGCTGGGTCAGGGGCGGGCGAGCAGTACTTC
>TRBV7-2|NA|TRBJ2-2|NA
CASNRANTGELFF
TGTGCCAGCAACAGAGCGAACACCGGGGAGCTGTTTTTT